The following is a T cell receptor beta chain sequence with its context. What it binds is unknown. The data originate from a study of shared clonotypes between healthy human individuals. Genomic DNA belonging to each subset was distributed in equal measure over several immunoSEQ plates. Using immunoSEQ multiplex PCR, the repertoire was profiled, and TCRdb retains in-frame clones only, with some absent. The sample carries more than 2 million clones, more than 90% recorded once. The germline gives CDR1 LGHNT, CDR2 FRNRAP. The CDR3 has 16 amino acids. The junction had 12 bases not matched to a gene; V was cut back by 6 bases and J by 7 bases. Study-level results: Memory subsets generally showed smaller estimated richness than naive subsets did. Naive CD4 clonotypes overlapped across a handful of donors at about 5.2%.

The chain employs TRBV12-5 and TRBJ2-1, with 10 bases identical to TRBD2. The sequence derives from a man younger than 35 in good health. The specimen sequenced was naive CD4+ T cells sorted from blood. Indicated subset: CD45RA+ positively selected. The CDR3 loop is CASGLGASSGGNEQFF. The CDR3 coding sequence is TGTGCTAGTGGCCTGGGAGCGAGTAGCGGGGGGAATGAGCAGTTCTTC.